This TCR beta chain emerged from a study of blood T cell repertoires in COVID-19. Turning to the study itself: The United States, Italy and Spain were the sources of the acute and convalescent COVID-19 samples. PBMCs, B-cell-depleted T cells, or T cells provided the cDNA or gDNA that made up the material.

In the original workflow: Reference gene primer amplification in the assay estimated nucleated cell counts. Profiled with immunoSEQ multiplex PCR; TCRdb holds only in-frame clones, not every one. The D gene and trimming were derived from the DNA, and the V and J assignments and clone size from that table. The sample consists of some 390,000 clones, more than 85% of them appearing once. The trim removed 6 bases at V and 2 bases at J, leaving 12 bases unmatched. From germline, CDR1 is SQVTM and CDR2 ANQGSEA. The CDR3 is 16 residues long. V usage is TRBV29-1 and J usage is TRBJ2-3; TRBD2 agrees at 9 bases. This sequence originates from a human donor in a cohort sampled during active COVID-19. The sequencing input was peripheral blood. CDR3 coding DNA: TGCAGCGTCGCCCGACTAGCGGAAGAGATCACAGATACGCAGTATTTT. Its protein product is CSVARLAEEITDTQYF.